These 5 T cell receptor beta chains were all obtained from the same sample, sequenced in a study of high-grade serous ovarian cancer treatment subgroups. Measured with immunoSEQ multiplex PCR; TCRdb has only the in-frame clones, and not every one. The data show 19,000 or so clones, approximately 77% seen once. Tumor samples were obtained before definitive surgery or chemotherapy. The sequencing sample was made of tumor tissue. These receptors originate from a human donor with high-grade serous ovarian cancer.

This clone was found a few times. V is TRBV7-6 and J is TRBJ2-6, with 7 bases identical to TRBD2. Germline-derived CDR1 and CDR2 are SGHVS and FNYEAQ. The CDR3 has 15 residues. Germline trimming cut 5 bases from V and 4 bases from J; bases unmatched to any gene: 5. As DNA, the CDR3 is TGTGCCAGCAGCCCACGGGAGGCCGGGGCCAACGTCCTGACTTTC. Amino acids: CASSPREAGANVLTF.

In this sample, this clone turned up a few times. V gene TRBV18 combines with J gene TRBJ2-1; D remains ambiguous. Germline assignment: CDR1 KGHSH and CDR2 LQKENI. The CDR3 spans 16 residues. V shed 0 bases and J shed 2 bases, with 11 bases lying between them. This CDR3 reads CASSPPVSLAYNEQFF. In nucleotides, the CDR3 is TGTGCCAGCTCACCACCGGTCTCTCTCGCCTACAATGAGCAGTTCTTC.

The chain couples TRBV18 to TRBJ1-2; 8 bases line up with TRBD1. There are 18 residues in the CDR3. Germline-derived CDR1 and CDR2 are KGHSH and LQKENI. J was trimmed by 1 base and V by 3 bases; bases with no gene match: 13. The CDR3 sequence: CASSPLPGTGLNNYGYTF. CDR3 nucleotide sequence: TGTGCCAGCTCACCTCTACCTGGGACAGGACTAAATAACTATGGCTACACCTTC.

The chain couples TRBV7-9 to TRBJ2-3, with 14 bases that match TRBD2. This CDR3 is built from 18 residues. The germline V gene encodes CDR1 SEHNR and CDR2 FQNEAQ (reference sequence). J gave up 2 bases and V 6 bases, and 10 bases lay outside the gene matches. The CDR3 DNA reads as TGTGCCAGCAGTTCCGGACTAGCGGGAGGCTATATCACAGATACGCAGTATTTT. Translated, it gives CASSSGLAGGYITDTQYF.

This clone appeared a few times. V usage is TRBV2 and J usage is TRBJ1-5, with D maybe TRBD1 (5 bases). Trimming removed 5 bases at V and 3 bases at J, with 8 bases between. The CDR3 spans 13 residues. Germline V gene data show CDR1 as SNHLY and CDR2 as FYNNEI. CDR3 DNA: TGTGCCAGCAGTCGGGACTTCAATCAGCCCCAGCATTTT. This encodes CASSRDFNQPQHF.